In its sample, the clone carrying this T cell receptor beta chain was seen a few times. Produced via immunoSEQ multiplex PCR; TCRdb's table is partial and in-frame only. This sample has 280,000 or so clones, with 85% found just once. The source of the sample is a study of blood T cell repertoires in COVID-19. The CDR3 extends over 16 amino acids. V was cut by 4 bases and J by 1 base, with 16 bases left in between. Germline V gives CDR1 SEHNR, CDR2 FQNEAQ (reference sequence). Cohort 3 donors were reported recovered after two negative PCRs, clearance, or symptom resolution. The V call is TRBV7-9, the J call TRBJ1-1; D possibly corresponds to TRBD1 (6 bases). The source material was PBMCs or T cells enriched from blood (not recorded which). The sequence derives from a woman in her forties or fifties who had recovered from COVID-19. Here the CDR3 reads CASSSTTGFRNTEAFF. CDR3 DNA: TGTGCCAGCAGCTCTACAACAGGGTTTCGGAACACTGAAGCTTTCTTT.